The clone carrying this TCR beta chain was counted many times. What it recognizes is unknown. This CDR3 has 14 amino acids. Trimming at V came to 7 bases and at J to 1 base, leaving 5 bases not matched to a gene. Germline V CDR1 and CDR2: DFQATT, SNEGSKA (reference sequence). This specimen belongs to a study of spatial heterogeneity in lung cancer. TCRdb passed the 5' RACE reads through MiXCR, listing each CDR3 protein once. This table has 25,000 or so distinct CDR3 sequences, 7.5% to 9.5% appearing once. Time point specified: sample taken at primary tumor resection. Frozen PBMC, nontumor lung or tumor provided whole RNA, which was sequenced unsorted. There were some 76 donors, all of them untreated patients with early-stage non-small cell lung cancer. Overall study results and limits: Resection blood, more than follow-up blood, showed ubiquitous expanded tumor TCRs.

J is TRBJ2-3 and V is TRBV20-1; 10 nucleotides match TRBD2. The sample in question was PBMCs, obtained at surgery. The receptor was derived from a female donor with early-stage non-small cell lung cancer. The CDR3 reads CSDKTSGGTDTQYF. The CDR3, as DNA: TGCAGTGACAAAACTAGCGGGGGCACAGATACGCAGTATTTT.